This TCR beta chain is from a study of spatial heterogeneity in lung cancer. Turning to the study itself: Counts of TCR transcripts in tumor regions tracked strongly with a T cell module score that came from matched bulk RNA-seq. The study's findings and limits: Counts of expanded alpha and beta TCRs within tumors tracked the tumor nonsynonymous mutation count. Ubiquitous nonsynonymous mutations were tracked by counts of ubiquitous expanded TCRs, and regional ones by counts of regional expanded TCRs.

The sample's time point: sample taken at primary tumor resection. The donors comprised around 72 untreated early-stage non-small cell lung cancer patients. This clonotype has only a few counts. Its antigen is as yet unknown. Every TCR cDNA molecule bore its own unique molecular identifier. TCRdb called the 5' RACE reads again in MiXCR, with one record for every CDR3 protein. Among 5,500 to 7,500 distinct CDR3 sequences listed, about 11% were seen once. The CDR3 has 16 amino acids. V was clipped by 1 base and J by 2 bases, with 15 bases between them. Germline V lookup: CDR1 LGHNA, CDR2 YNFKEQ. The J gene is TRBJ2-7, the V gene TRBV4-2; D is unresolved. The receptor comes from a male donor with early-stage non-small cell lung cancer. Here the sequenced sample was lung tumor tissue, taken at surgery. The CDR3 loop is CASSQGDPTIPYEQYF. CDR3 DNA sequence: TGTGCCAGCAGCCAAGGGGATCCGACAATCCCCTACGAGCAGTACTTC.